The sequence of this T cell receptor (beta chain) was determined in a study of T-cell reconstitution after alpha-beta-depleted transplantation in children. Study-wide points: There were reportedly several hundred expanded graft clones from which alpha-beta T cells came about two months after transplant.

A few counts support this clonotype. Its target is unknown. Germline-derived CDR1 and CDR2 are DFQATT and SNEGSKA (reference sequence). Trimming took off 3 bases at V and 3 bases at J, with 21 bases between the two ends. The length of the CDR3 is 16 residues. Researchers prepared the TCRbeta library using unique molecular identifiers, the study reports. TCRdb recomputed calls from the PCR reads with MiXCR, one row per CDR3 protein. This table holds approximately 800,000 distinct CDR3 sequences, roughly 15% found once. Sample: PBMCs, mostly from graft donor cells, taken 360 days after TCRalphabeta/CD19-depleted stem cell transplant. The V gene is TRBV20-1, the J gene TRBJ2-7; D is ambiguous. The sequence derives from a male patient aged 10-17 years who had a stem cell transplant for acute lymphoblastic leukemia, so the T cells may come from the graft donor. The CDR3 DNA is TGCAGTGCTAGCCTTTCCGGGCGGCCCTCCTTCTACGAGCAGTACTTC. This translates into CSASLSGRPSFYEQYF.